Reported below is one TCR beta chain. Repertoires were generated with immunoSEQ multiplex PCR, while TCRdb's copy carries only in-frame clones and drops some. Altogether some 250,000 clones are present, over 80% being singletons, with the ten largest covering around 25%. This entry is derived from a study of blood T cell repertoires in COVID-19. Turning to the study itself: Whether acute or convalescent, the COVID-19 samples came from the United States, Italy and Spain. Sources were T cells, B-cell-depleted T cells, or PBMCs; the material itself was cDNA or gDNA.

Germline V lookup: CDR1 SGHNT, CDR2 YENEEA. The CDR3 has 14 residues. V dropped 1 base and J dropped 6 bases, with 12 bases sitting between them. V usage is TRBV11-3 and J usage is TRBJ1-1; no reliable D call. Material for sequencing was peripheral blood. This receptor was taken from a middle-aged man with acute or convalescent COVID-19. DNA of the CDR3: TGTGCCAGCAGCTTAGGCAAAGAGGGAGCTGAAGCTTTCTTT. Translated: CASSLGKEGAEAFF.